The text below deals with one T cell receptor (beta chain). This clone was counted only a few times. The antigen it recognizes is unknown. No base quality information exists; no much larger clone differs at one position. CDR1 and CDR2, looked up from the germline V gene, are SGHAT and FQNNGV. From the cysteine up to the phenylalanine, the CDR3 has a length of 14 residues. Only the CDR3 portion is preserved as DNA: 42 bases, with reading frame beginning at the first base. V and J are truncated by 6 bases and 0 bases respectively, leaving an intervening sequence of 9 bases. The data were taken from a study of T cell responses to AZD1222 COVID-19 vaccine (dated by TCRdb to the early 2020s). Context from the whole study: TCR sequencing covered 233 trial participants: 200 to 210 given two doses of AZD1222 and about 26 given two doses of MenACWY control vaccine. Trial participants were enrolled by age into subgroups of 18-55, 56-69 and 70-plus years, and roughly 150, 30 and 60 TCR-sequenced participants, respectively, were included in these subgroups. What the research found in general, with its limitations: Spike-specific TCR breadth and depth rose significantly after two AZD1222 doses compared with day 0 and with MenACWY recipients. Vaccine-associated CD4 TCRs spanned the whole spike protein, with dominant responses in regions 160-218 and 743-854. Most participants were white British and females outnumbered males, and the authors suggested that clonal diversity may have been underestimated. Only five to seven AZD1222 recipients were SARS-CoV-2 seropositive at baseline, limiting conclusions about previously exposed vaccinees. Epitopes outside the regions mutated in the B.1.351 and B.1.1.7 variants were reportedly recognized by nearly half of the unique spike-specific TCRs. Because no day 14 peak-response samples were available, repertoires were characterized only after the peak T cell response. In the small 56-69-year group, the increase in depth fell short of significance, most likely because of low power.

The CDR3 regions of human TCRbeta chains were analyzed by immunosequencing. The paper's data handling went like this. TCRs in the repertoires were matched against a reference library of SARS-CoV-2-specific TCRs that had been generated with the MIRA antigen-specificity platform. Breadth meant the fraction of unique TCRs that were SARS-CoV-2-associated, whereas depth meant the fraction of total T cells that were SARS-CoV-2-associated. Using the MIRA data, every spike-specific TCR was mapped to the spike region that the TCR reacted to and assigned to either a CD4 or a CD8 class. Log10-transformed breadth and depth values were compared by one-way ANOVA with Sidak's multiple comparisons tests. This is the immuneACCESS table as TCRdb keeps it, with only in-frame sequences that have V and J called. A part of the clones is gone; compared with another copy, unresolved V genes explain less than half, and the rest is unexplained. For V, J and clone size, that table is used; D and trimming come from the DNA. The sample yields around 160,000 clones; approximately 78% were counted once. The top ten clonotypes cover about 4% of the sample.

The time point label on this specimen signifies: baseline before first vaccination. The treatment or condition label, read with the paper, signifies: meningococcal conjugate vaccine given as trial control. Samples from vaccinated people were obtained from the UK trials COV001 and COV002, which included a single-blind randomized controlled phase 2/3 trial of AZD1222 (ChAdOx1 nCoV-19) in healthy adults. For TCRbeta chain sequencing, PBMC samples from trial participants were taken at day 0 and at day 28 after the second dose. The source material was peripheral blood, sampled on day 0 of MenACWY control vaccination. The source is an adult in good health. The chain is assembled from TRBV11-2 and TRBJ1-3; the D gene assignment is ambiguous. The DNA sequence is as follows: TGTGCCAGCAGGAGAGATACCTCTGGAAACACCATATATTTT. Translated, it reads CASRRDTSGNTIYF.